A selection of T cell receptor beta chains follows, all from one sample in a study of T cell clones after liver transplantation. Only in-frame clones appear in the TCRdb table, and some are missing; sequencing was by immunoSEQ multiplex PCR. The sample consists of over 45,000 clones, over 65% of them appearing once. The material was CD4+ T cells from blood, obtained less than 70 months after liver transplant. Source of these receptors: a human patient who received a liver transplant. The T cells may partly be graft donor cells. Each CDR3 is given with its conserved first and last residue. The D gene is left open where the match is weak. Clone sizes are given selectively: once, few, many, or a class where the clone is expanded.

TRBV11-2	TRBD1	17	TRBJ2-3	-	CASSFTPGGPGTDTQYF	TGTGCCAGCAGCTTCACCCCAGGGGGCCCAGGCACAGATACGCAGTATTTT
TRBV4-1	TRBD2	13	TRBJ2-7	-	CASSQGGRVEQYF	TGCGCCAGCAGCCAAGGAGGGAGGGTTGAGCAGTACTTC
TRBV11-2	-	14	TRBJ1-2	-	CASSLGRNLYGYTF	TGTGCCAGCAGCTTAGGCAGAAACCTCTATGGCTACACCTTC
TRBV7-2	-	16	TRBJ1-4	few	CASSLVYGGFGEKLFF	TGTGCCAGCAGCTTAGTTTATGGAGGATTTGGTGAAAAACTGTTTTTT
TRBV6-1	-	16	TRBJ1-6	few	CASSAGAMGADSPLHF	TGTGCCAGCAGTGCGGGCGCTATGGGGGCAGATTCACCCCTCCACTTT
TRBV14	-	15	TRBJ1-1	-	CASSLHATGWTEAFF	TGTGCCAGCAGCCTGCACGCCACAGGGTGGACTGAAGCTTTCTTT
TRBV19	-	13	TRBJ1-5	-	CASRVQLEQPQHF	TGTGCCAGTAGGGTTCAATTGGAACAGCCCCAGCATTTT
TRBV9	-	15	TRBJ2-1	-	CASSVALRPGDEQFF	TGTGCCAGCAGCGTAGCTCTGCGTCCGGGCGATGAGCAGTTCTTC
TRBV5-5	-	13	TRBJ2-7	few	CASSPRESYEQYF	TGTGCCAGCAGCCCCCGGGAGTCCTACGAGCAGTACTTC
TRBV4-2	-	16	TRBJ1-5	-	CASSQGRGEGNQPQHF	TGTGCCAGCAGCCAAGGACGGGGCGAGGGGAATCAGCCCCAGCATTTT
TRBV6-6	-	14	TRBJ1-6	-	CASSSQGTNSPLHF	TGTGCCAGCAGTTCCCAGGGTACCAATTCACCCCTCCACTTT
TRBV10-2	TRBD1	15	TRBJ2-7	-	CASSGPGQGAGEQYF	TGCGCCAGCAGCGGGCCGGGACAGGGGGCTGGCGAGCAGTACTTC
TRBV7-2	TRBD1	14	TRBJ2-5	-	CASSSTGGGETQYF	TGTGCCAGCAGCTCTACAGGGGGCGGAGAGACCCAGTACTTC
TRBV28	TRBD1	17	TRBJ1-4	once	CASSSTGDGLLGEKLFF	TGTGCCAGCAGTTCGACAGGGGACGGTCTATTGGGCGAAAAACTGTTTTTT
TRBV19	TRBD1	14	TRBJ1-3	few	CASNPTGTGNTIYF	TGTGCCAGTAACCCGACAGGGACTGGAAACACCATATATTTT
TRBV19	-	12	TRBJ2-2	-	CASSMRAGELFF	TGTGCCAGTAGTATGAGGGCCGGGGAGCTGTTTTTT
TRBV7-3	-	13	TRBJ2-3	-	CASSLSPGDTQYF	TGTGCCAGCAGTTTGTCCCCGGGGGATACGCAGTATTTT
TRBV30	-	13	TRBJ1-2	few	CAWSVSAGGGYTF	TGTGCCTGGAGTGTATCCGCTGGAGGGGGCTACACCTTC
TRBV6-5	TRBD1	15	TRBJ2-7	-	CASRFPGQGFNEQYF	TGTGCCAGCAGGTTCCCGGGACAGGGATTCAACGAGCAGTACTTC
TRBV6-1	TRBD1	13	TRBJ1-2	-	CASTRTGIYGYTF	TGTGCCAGCACTCGGACAGGGATCTATGGCTACACCTTC
TRBV18	TRBD1	15	TRBJ2-2	-	CASSLDRPNTGELFF	TGTGCCAGCTCACTGGACAGGCCGAACACCGGGGAGCTGTTTTTT
TRBV9	-	13	TRBJ2-3	few	CASTPVGADTQYF	TGTGCCAGCACCCCCGTTGGTGCAGATACGCAGTATTTT
TRBV29-1	-	15	TRBJ2-1	few	CSVEGARAQPGEQFF	TGCAGCGTTGAGGGCGCAAGGGCGCAACCAGGGGAGCAGTTCTTC
TRBV4-1	TRBD2	15	TRBJ2-3	-	CASSTGTRRSGEQYF	TGCGCCAGCAGCACCGGGACTAGGCGGAGTGGTGAGCAGTATTTT
TRBV11-1	-	17	TRBJ1-2	-	CASSYSSKAGKIYGYTF	TGTGCCAGCAGCTACAGTTCTAAGGCTGGAAAGATCTATGGCTACACCTTC
TRBV28	-	15	TRBJ1-5	few	CASSLFRGEEQPQHF	TGTGCCAGCAGTTTATTCCGCGGGGAGGAACAGCCCCAGCATTTT
TRBV7-2	-	15	TRBJ1-2	many	CASTPGFGVSGGYTF	TGTGCCAGCACCCCCGGGTTCGGGGTCAGTGGAGGCTACACCTTC
TRBV27	-	14	TRBJ2-3	-	CASKVGSMTDTQYF	TGTGCCAGCAAGGTCGGGAGTATGACAGATACGCAGTATTTT
TRBV13	-	17	TRBJ1-1	few	CASRSDGGEGGNTEAFF	TGTGCCAGCAGATCGGACGGGGGGGAAGGTGGGAACACTGAAGCTTTCTTT
TRBV4-1	TRBD1	17	TRBJ2-2	-	CASSPPPGQGGTGELFF	TGCGCCAGCAGCCCCCCCCCGGGACAGGGCGGGACGGGGGAGCTGTTTTTT
TRBV6-6	-	13	TRBJ1-1	-	CASSYTGATEAFF	TGTGCCAGCAGTTACACGGGGGCCACTGAAGCTTTCTTT
TRBV6-6	TRBD1	14	TRBJ2-7	-	CASSYQGQGREQYF	TGTGCCAGCAGTTATCAGGGACAGGGACGAGAGCAGTACTTC
TRBV11-2	-	17	TRBJ1-2	-	CASSRTTQGSQRKGYTF	TGTGCCAGCAGCCGAACTACACAGGGATCGCAGCGGAAGGGCTACACCTTC
TRBV4-2	-	13	TRBJ2-7	-	CASSQEKELAKYF	TGTGCCAGCAGCCAAGAAAAGGAGCTAGCGAAGTACTTC
TRBV19	-	12	TRBJ2-1	once	CASRGRGWEQFF	TGTGCCAGTAGGGGGCGCGGATGGGAGCAGTTCTTC
TRBV6-5	-	13	TRBJ1-4	-	CASSYGANEKLFF	TGTGCCAGCAGTTACGGGGCAAATGAAAAACTGTTTTTT
TRBV27	-	14	TRBJ1-5	-	CASGYADAGRPQHF	TGTGCCAGCGGGTATGCGGACGCCGGACGGCCCCAGCATTTT
TRBV2	-	16	TRBJ1-1	medium-sized	CASSVPDRLYNTEAFF	TGTGCCAGCAGTGTCCCTGACCGACTCTATAACACTGAAGCTTTCTTT
TRBV4-2	TRBD2	19	TRBJ2-3	-	CASSQVASQVAGVADTQYF	TGTGCCAGCAGCCAAGTCGCCAGTCAAGTAGCGGGGGTGGCAGATACGCAGTATTTT
TRBV27	-	16	TRBJ1-6	once	CASRLTGQIYNSPLHF	TGTGCCAGCAGGCTAACGGGACAAATCTATAATTCACCCCTCCACTTT
TRBV11-2	-	15	TRBJ1-4	-	CASSLGLRGREKLFF	TGTGCCAGCAGCTTAGGATTGCGGGGAAGAGAAAAACTGTTTTTT
TRBV7-2	TRBD2	16	TRBJ2-2	-	CASSFAGGASTGELFF	TGTGCCAGCAGCTTCGCCGGGGGGGCCAGCACCGGGGAGCTGTTTTTT
TRBV6-1	TRBD1	13	TRBJ2-5	-	CASNPGQGETQYF	TGTGCCAGCAATCCCGGACAGGGAGAGACCCAGTACTTC
TRBV11-2	-	13	TRBJ1-5	once	CASSREGRQPQHF	TGTGCCAGCAGCCGGGAGGGGCGGCAGCCCCAGCATTTT
TRBV5-6	-	16	TRBJ1-2	few	CASSQTAARRGGGYTF	TGTGCCAGCAGCCAAACAGCGGCCAGGAGGGGTGGTGGCTACACCTTC